The present T cell receptor beta chain was sequenced within a study of T cell changes during pregnancy in multiple sclerosis. Method: immunoSEQ multiplex PCR; TCRdb's copy keeps in-frame clones and lacks some. The sample contains 65,000 to 90,000 clones, 92% of which appear only once. Germline-derived CDR1 and CDR2 are GTSNPN and SVGIG (reference sequence). CDR3 length: 15 residues. Unmatched junction bases numbered 12, after V lost 4 bases and J lost 3 bases. This clone has more than one count but fewer than ten. This chain uses TRBV30 with TRBJ2-7; 7 bases line up with TRBD1. The sequenced sample was peripheral blood, obtained before pregnancy. The TCR comes from a female donor with multiple sclerosis, enrolled in a pregnancy study. Here the CDR3 reads CAWTNSGQALYEQYF. CDR3 DNA: TGTGCCTGGACCAACTCAGGACAGGCTCTCTACGAGCAGTACTTC. Full variable domain (missing parts from reference TRBV30 and TRBJ2-7): SQTIHQWPATLVQPVGSPLSLECTVEGTSNPNLYWYRQAAGRGLQLLFYSVGIGQISSEVPQNLSASRPQDRQFILSSKKLLLSDSGFYLCAWTNSGQALYEQYFGPGTRLTVT.